What follows are 12 T cell receptor beta chains derived from one specimen sequenced in a study of T cells in Graves' hyperthyroidism and ophthalmopathy. It was RNA transcripts that yielded the amplified TCR beta CDR3 regions. First-round RT-PCR targeting the TCR CDR3 was performed with the HTBI primer set. TCRdb reanalysed the multiplex PCR reads using MiXCR and keeps one entry per CDR3 protein. The sample carries under 600,000 distinct CDR3 sequences, about a sixth recorded once. Material: blood. The receptors derive from a woman aged 40-49 years with Graves' ophthalmopathy.

This clonotype was seen only a few times. The chain recombines TRBV15 with TRBJ2-6; 7 bases agree with TRBD2. V lost 5 bases and J lost 3; bases outside the gene matches: 4. The CDR3 extends over 15 amino acids. In germline, CDR1 is LNHNV, CDR2 YYDKDF (reference sequence). The CDR3 sequence is CATSRGEYGANVLTF. In DNA form, the CDR3 reads TGTGCCACCAGCCGGGGGGAGTATGGGGCCAACGTCCTGACTTTC.

Notes on this clonotype: The junction and the germline gene differ at one end; a read error may be behind it. The chain combines TRBV3-1 with TRBJ1-1; no clear D. Germline CDR1 reads LGHDT; CDR2 reads YNNKEL (reference sequence). CDR3 length: 15 residues. For the CDR3, the DNA is TGTGCCAGCAGCCAAGGCGGTTTTGGGGTCACTGAAGCTCTCTTT. It is translated as CASSQGGFGVTEALF. The full variable domain, its missing parts supplied by reference TRBV3-1 and TRBJ1-1, is DTAVSQTPKYLVTQMGNDKSIKCEQNLGHDTMYWYKQDSKKFLKIMFSYNNKELIINETVPNRFSPKSPDKAHLNLHINSLELGDSAVYFCASSQGGFGVTEALFGQGTRLTVV.

The V gene is TRBV11-1, the J gene TRBJ2-5, with D uncertain. The CDR3 is 14 residues long. The V and J ends lost 5 bases and 1 base respectively, with 11 bases between them. Germline V gene lookup returns CDR1 SGHAT and CDR2 FQDESV (reference sequence). Here the CDR3 DNA reads TGTGCCAGCAGCCCTCTAGTTTCCCAAGAGACCCAGTACTTC. This sequence encodes CASSPLVSQETQYF.

This clonotype appeared many times. This rearrangement joins TRBV2 to TRBJ1-4, with TRBD1 identical over 10 bases. V was clipped by 5 bases and J by 8 bases; unmatched bases: 11. This CDR3 is 16 amino acids long. CDR1 is SNHLY and CDR2 is FYNNEI in the germline V gene. CDR3 region: CASSPTGTGVDEKLFF. Here the CDR3 DNA reads TGTGCCAGCAGTCCAACCGGGACAGGGGTAGACGAAAAACTGTTTTTT.

This clonotype was counted ten times or more. V is TRBV2 and J is TRBJ2-7, with 7 nucleotides matching TRBD2. V was pared by 4 bases and J by 2 bases, with 11 bases of the junction left unmatched. CDR1 and CDR2 from the germline V gene are SNHLY and FYNNEI. The CDR3 loop spans 16 amino acids. CDR3 in amino acids: CASSVRGRESAYEQYF. Here the CDR3 DNA reads TGTGCCAGCAGTGTACGCGGGCGGGAGTCTGCCTACGAGCAGTACTTC. Full variable domain (missing parts from reference TRBV2 and TRBJ2-7): EPEVTQTPSHQVTQMGQEVILRCVPISNHLYFYWYRQILGQKVEFLVSFYNNEISEKSEIFDDQFSVERPDGSNFTLKIRSTKLEDSAMYFCASSVRGRESAYEQYFGPGTRLTVT.

This clonotype was seen ten or more times. This chain uses TRBV7-8 with TRBJ1-1; D is possibly TRBD1 (5 bases). This CDR3 has 14 amino acids. Germline lookup yields CDR1 SGHVS and CDR2 FQNEAQ. The V end was cut by 5 bases, the J end by 1 base, with 11 bases between. CDR3 in DNA: TGTGCCAGCAGCCCAGGGATTAGGAACACTGAAGCTTTCTTT. Translated, it gives CASSPGIRNTEAFF.

This clonotype came up many times. CDR3 protein: CASSWSVAGLYNEQFF. The DNA for the CDR3 is TGCGCCAGCAGTTGGTCGGTAGCGGGACTCTACAATGAGCAGTTCTTC. The chain carries TRBV5-1 and TRBJ2-1; 8 bases are a match to TRBD2. The CDR3 has 16 amino acids. The V segment lost 5 bases and the J segment 3 bases; nucleotides outside the gene matches: 10. In germline, CDR1 is SGHRS, CDR2 YFSETQ. Together with reference TRBV5-1 and TRBJ2-1, the CDR3 gives the full variable domain: KAGVTQTPRYLIKTRGQQVTLSCSPISGHRSVSWYQQTPGQGLQFLFEYFSETQRNKGNFPGRFSGRQFSNSRSEMNVSTLELGDSALYLCASSWSVAGLYNEQFFGPGTRLTVL.

The sample holds many counts of this clonotype. The chain combines TRBV20-1 with TRBJ2-3; 13 bases match TRBD2. Germline trimming cut 3 bases from V and 1 base from J; bases unmatched to any gene: 19. Per the germline V gene, CDR1 is DFQATT and CDR2 is SNEGSKA (reference sequence). The CDR3 runs to 21 residues. The DNA for the CDR3 is TGCAGTGCTAGGATCCTCCCCCGACTAGCGGGAGGAAGTCGTGGCACAGATACGCAGTATTTT. Its protein is CSARILPRLAGGSRGTDTQYF.

Many counts were recorded for this clonotype. CDR3 sequence: CASSPPAANNEQFF. In DNA form, the CDR3 reads TGTGCCAGCTCACCACCCGCGGCCAACAATGAGCAGTTCTTC. The chain carries TRBV18 and TRBJ2-1, with D unresolved. The CDR3 has 14 amino acids. Germline CDR1 is KGHSH and CDR2 is LQKENI. V lost 0 bases to trimming and J lost 5 bases, with 8 bases between them. The whole variable domain, filled in from reference TRBV18 and TRBJ2-1, reads NAGVMQNPRHLVRRRGQEARLRCSPMKGHSHVYWYRQLPEEGLKFMVYLQKENIIDESGMPKERFSAEFPKEGPSILRIQQVVRGDSAAYFCASSPPAANNEQFFGPGTRLTVL.

This clonotype was seen many times. The chain has TRBV3-1 and TRBJ2-4, with 7 bases fitting TRBD1. The trim removed 1 base at V and 3 bases at J, leaving 9 bases unmatched. CDR3 size: 17 residues. Germline lookup yields CDR1 LGHDT and CDR2 YNNKEL (reference sequence). The CDR3 DNA sequence: TGTGCCAGCAGCCAAGGCTACCTGACAGGGAGCAAAAACATTCAGTACTTC. This translates into CASSQGYLTGSKNIQYF. Full variable domain (outside the CDR3, taken from reference TRBV3-1 and TRBJ2-4): DTAVSQTPKYLVTQMGNDKSIKCEQNLGHDTMYWYKQDSKKFLKIMFSYNNKELIINETVPNRFSPKSPDKAHLNLHINSLELGDSAVYFCASSQGYLTGSKNIQYFGAGTRLSVL.

This sequence joins TRBV12-3 or TRBV12-4 and TRBJ2-3, with TRBD2 matching 7 bases. The V and J ends lost 7 bases and 3 bases, in that order; junction bases with no gene match: 7. The CDR3 contains 14 residues. The chain's CDR3 is CASTPGGETDTQYF. In DNA, the CDR3 is TGTGCCAGCACCCCTGGGGGGGAGACAGATACGCAGTATTTT.

This rearrangement joins TRBV2 to TRBJ1-4; D uncertain. This CDR3 comprises 15 residues. V shed 4 bases and J shed 2 bases, with 11 bases lying between them. CDR1 is SNHLY and CDR2 is FYNNEI in the germline V gene. The CDR3 region is CASSAVVGTNEKLFF. In DNA form, the CDR3 reads TGTGCCAGCAGTGCCGTGGTGGGCACTAATGAAAAACTGTTTTTT.